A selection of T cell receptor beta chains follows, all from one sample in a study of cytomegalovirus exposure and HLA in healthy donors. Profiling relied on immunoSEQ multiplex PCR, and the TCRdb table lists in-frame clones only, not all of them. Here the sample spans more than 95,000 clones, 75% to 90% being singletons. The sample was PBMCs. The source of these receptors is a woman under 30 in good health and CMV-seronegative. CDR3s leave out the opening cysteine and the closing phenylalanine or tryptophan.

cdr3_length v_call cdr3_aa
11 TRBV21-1 ASSKGGPYEQY
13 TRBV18 ASSPPNPRNTEAF
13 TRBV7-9 ASSLAGQGDTEAF
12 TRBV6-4 ASREDYSYNEQF
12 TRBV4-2 ASSPGLASYEQY
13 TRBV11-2 ASSSRVNPNYGYT
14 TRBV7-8 ASSAPGTGSYNEQF
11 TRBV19 ASSTQGNQPQH
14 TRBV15 ATSRTGQTSTDTQY
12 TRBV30 AWSSGLAKNIQY
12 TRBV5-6 ASSLGDRGYEQY
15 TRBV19 ASSSIFHRGRNYGYT
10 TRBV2 ASRDYANEQF
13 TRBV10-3 AISLWRVSNQPQH
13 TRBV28 ASSSTGASGNTIY
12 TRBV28 ASSSPRGPGGYT
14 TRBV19 ASSPEGLAGPYEQY
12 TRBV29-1 SARGPMGTGELF
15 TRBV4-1 ASSHTRLAASTDTQY
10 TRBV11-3 ASSLQRGGQF
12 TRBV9 ASSTTGEAYEQY
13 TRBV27 ASSPGPGGVYEQY
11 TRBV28 ASSFPSLETQY
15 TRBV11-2 ASSLVPRASGANVLT
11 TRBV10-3 AISETGSQPQH
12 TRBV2 ASSNQGLGNTIY
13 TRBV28 ASSPPRGLNYGYT
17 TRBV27 ASSLSARTPVATNEKLF
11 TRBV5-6 ASSLGQSYEQY
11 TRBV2 ASSVEQNQPQH
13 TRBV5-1 ASSLSGGRKNEQY
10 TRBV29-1 SGTSGRSEQF
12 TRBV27 ASSQDRGTDTQY
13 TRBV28 ASSLSRRGPYEQY
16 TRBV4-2 ASSQEGWLAGVGDTQY
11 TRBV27 ASSFSGAAEQF
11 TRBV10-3 ALREGRGDTQY
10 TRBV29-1 SATGGTYGYT
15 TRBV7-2 ASSSPTRGGSYNEQF
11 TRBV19 ASSMDSNTEAF
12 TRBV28 ASRMGAANTEAF
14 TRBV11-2 ASSLFGASGYNEQF
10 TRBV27 ASSRDSYEQY
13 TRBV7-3 ASSLTGTVNTEAF
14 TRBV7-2 ASSLVVGMGGETQY
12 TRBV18 ASSPIKNTGELF
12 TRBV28 ASRPGTSGNEQF
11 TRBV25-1 ASSQGNNNEQF
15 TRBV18 ASSPSSRGVNTGELF
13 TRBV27 ASRSPGRGTDTQY
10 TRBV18 ASSPYRDEQF
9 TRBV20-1 SALTLEVAF
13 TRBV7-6 ASSALAGAGNEQF
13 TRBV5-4 ASSPRDRKNGELF
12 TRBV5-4 ASSWGTSAHEQY
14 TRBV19 ASSITLAQSTDTQY
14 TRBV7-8 ASSLEGGQVAYEQY
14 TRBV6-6 ASSQTNTLSTDTQY
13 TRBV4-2 ASSPPSGSFYEQF